Listed below are T cell receptor beta chains from one sample, sequenced in a study of cytomegalovirus exposure and HLA in healthy donors. Clones were read by immunoSEQ multiplex PCR, and TCRdb kept only the in-frame ones, dropping some. The listing records approximately 120,000 clones. Input material: PBMCs. These receptors all come from a man aged 40-50 years in good health and CMV-seronegative. CDR3s include the opening cysteine and the closing phenylalanine or tryptophan. The D gene is left open where the match is weak.

V,length,J,D,CDR3,DNA
TRBV7-9,15,TRBJ2-7,TRBD1,CASSLRGQGSYEQYF,TGTGCCAGCAGCTTGCGAGGACAGGGCTCCTACGAGCAGTACTTC
TRBV7-3,15,TRBJ2-3,TRBD2,CASSYTSAGSDTQYF,TGTGCCAGCAGCTATACGTCAGCGGGGTCAGATACGCAGTATTTT
TRBV2,13,TRBJ2-7,NA,CASSKDNEYEQYF,TGTGCCAGCAGTAAGGACAACGAATACGAGCAGTACTTC
TRBV5-1,14,TRBJ2-5,NA,CASSLGQATETQYF,TGCGCCAGCAGCTTGGGTCAGGCCACCGAGACCCAGTACTTC
TRBV11-2,15,TRBJ1-5,TRBD1,CASSLGGTANQPQHF,TGTGCCAGCAGCTTAGGTGGGACAGCAAATCAGCCCCAGCATTTT
TRBV27,16,TRBJ2-7,TRBD1,CASSPKAQTGIYEQYF,TGTGCCAGCAGCCCAAAAGCCCAGACAGGGATCTACGAGCAGTACTTC
TRBV19,18,TRBJ2-2,TRBD2,CASSALSLAGGSSGELFF,TGTGCCAGTAGTGCCCTATCACTAGCGGGAGGGTCGAGCGGGGAGCTGTTTTTT
TRBV11-1,13,TRBJ1-5,NA,CASSEQVYQPQHF,TGTGCCAGCAGTGAACAGGTTTATCAGCCCCAGCATTTT
TRBV4-1,19,TRBJ2-5,TRBD2,CASSQDLGRSGMGGETQYF,TGCGCCAGCAGCCAAGATTTGGGGAGAAGCGGGATGGGGGGAGAGACCCAGTACTTC
TRBV5-1,12,TRBJ2-7,NA,CASSIGGYEQYF,TGCGCCAGTTCGATCGGCGGCTACGAGCAGTACTTC